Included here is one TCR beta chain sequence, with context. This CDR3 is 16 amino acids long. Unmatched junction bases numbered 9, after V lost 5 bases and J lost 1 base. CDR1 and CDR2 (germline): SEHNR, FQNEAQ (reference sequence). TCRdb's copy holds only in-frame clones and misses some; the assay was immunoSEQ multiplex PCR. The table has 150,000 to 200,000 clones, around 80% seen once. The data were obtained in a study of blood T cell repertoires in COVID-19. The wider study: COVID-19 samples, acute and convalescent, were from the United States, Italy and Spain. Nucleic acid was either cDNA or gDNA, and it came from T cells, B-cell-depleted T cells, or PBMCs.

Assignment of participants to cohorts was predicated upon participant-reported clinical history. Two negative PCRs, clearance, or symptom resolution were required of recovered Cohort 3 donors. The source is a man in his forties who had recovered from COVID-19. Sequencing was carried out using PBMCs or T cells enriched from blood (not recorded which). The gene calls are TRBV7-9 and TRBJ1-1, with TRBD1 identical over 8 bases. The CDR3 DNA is TGTGCCAGCAGCCCACGGAGGACAGGGACGAACACTGAAGCTTTCTTT. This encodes CASSPRRTGTNTEAFF.